This T cell receptor (beta chain) was recorded in a study of persistence of HIV-infected CD4 T cells. Trimming removed 4 bases at V and 1 base at J, with 11 bases between. Germline V gives CDR1 MNHNY, CDR2 SVGAGI (reference sequence). CDR3 length equals 14 residues. General study findings and limits: The rare CMV-responding cells with HIV-1 proviruses were not separately TCR-sequenced.

Nonspecific anti-CD3/anti-CD28 bead stimulation represents the broad CD4+ T cell repertoire. Sorting of responding CD4+ T cells relied on upregulated CD40 ligand together with CD69. The libraries were made with immunoSEQ version 4 in survey mode. The assay was immunoSEQ multiplex PCR, and TCRdb's table has in-frame clones only and misses some. The sample consists of about 40,000 clones, approximately 90% of them appearing once. Only one count was recorded for this clone. Antigen unknown. The TCR comes from an adult man with HIV who was CMV-seropositive. The material sequenced was CD4+ T cells sorted from PBMCs after approximately 19-hour stimulation, taken from a patient who received antiretroviral therapy. The rearrangement joins TRBV6-6 to TRBJ2-7; a weak D match, TRBD1 (6 bases). The CDR3 sequence: CASSFLTGSYEQYF. The CDR3 DNA reads as TGTGCCAGCAGTTTCCTGACAGGATCCTACGAGCAGTACTTC.